This paragraph reports one TCR beta chain. This clone was seen many times. Which antigen it targets is not known. This receptor is murine, so its gene names and germline sequences reflect the mouse genome. The observed sequence ends 4 residues before the CDR3 terminus, with the missing tail filled in from the germline J gene. The protocol used for the library was the immunoSEQ multiplex PCR assay. RNA was extracted from all samples and reverse transcribed into cDNA as template for TCR sequencing. SuperScript III was used to make first-strand cDNA, primed with a 2:1 mix of oligo-dT and random hexamers. A synthetic immune receptor repertoire was used to gauge amplification bias, and whatever bias remained was removed computationally. Sequencing of the libraries was done on Illumina HiSeq using 60 bp reads that spanned the CDR3 and were read from J toward V. As for the authors' bioinformatics: After raw reads were preprocessed to remove errors, the CDR3 was defined following IMGT conventions as running from the conserved cysteine to phenylalanine. Clonality was calculated as 1 minus Shannon entropy normalized by log2 of the number of productive unique TCRs. Whether each scalp clone was CD4 or CD8 was inferred by checking scalp TCRbeta sequences against the CD4 and CD8 repertoires from sorted blood. TCRdb mirrors the immuneACCESS table, restricted to in-frame sequences. Some clones are absent from its copies; in checked studies, under half trace to an unresolved V gene, and the reason for the others is unknown. That table is the source of V, J and clone size, and D and trimming were worked out from the DNA. In this sample the table shows over 250,000 clones, and no singletons are among them. The ten biggest clones cover around 1.2% of the sample.

The data originate from a study of CD8+ T cells in alopecia areata (dated 2018 in TCRdb). In the study overall: Female C3H/HeJ recipients, about 6-11 weeks old, were grafted with skin from C3H/HeJ donors with spontaneous alopecia (roughly 6-13 months old). High-throughput TCRbeta sequencing was used to examine T cell clonal expansion in alopecia areata in both the C3H/HeJ mouse model and human patients. On the human side, TCRbeta sequencing was run on scalp tissue and on sorted CD4+ and CD8+ peripheral blood T cells from healthy controls and from alopecia areata patients with either patchy or totalis/universalis disease. Scalp clonality was compared among normal scalp (n=4), patchy alopecia areata scalp (n=8), and alopecia totalis/universalis scalp (n=8). The RNA source kit depended on sample type: the PAXgene miRNA kit for fixed scalp, the miRNeasy kit for PBMCs, and the RNeasy kit for mouse skin. TCRbeta CDR3 regions were amplified by immunoSEQ multiplex PCR with 35 Vbeta forward and 13 Jbeta reverse primers. The research as a whole found: Unlike mouse skin, which is dominated by gammadelta T cells, normal human skin has resident alphabeta T cells that are also sequenced, and this complicates analysis of the scalp TCR repertoire. Shared TCR sequences between patients were less evident than in mice, which may be partly attributable to HLA diversity in the patient population. Lesional scalp, especially in alopecia totalis/universalis, showed higher clonality and more expanded CD8+ clones than normal scalp, suggesting antigenic drive.

Cells from mouse cutaneous lymph nodes were pooled, stained for CD4, CD8alpha, NKG2D, NKG2ACE and other markers, and then sorted on a BD Influx. From the cysteine up to the phenylalanine, the CDR3 has a length of 15 residues. Shown are 33 bases from within the CDR3, in frame from base 1. The germline V gene sets CDR1 to SGHDT and CDR2 to FRDEAV. The junction carries 13 bases between V and J, which are trimmed by 5 bases and 1 base respectively. Here the chain combines TRBV14 and TRBJ2-1, with a weak D call of TRBD1 (5 bases match). The sequenced sample was CD4+ T cells sorted from a lymph node. The origin of this receptor is a C3H/HeJ mouse with alopecia areata. Mice of this strain bear MHC haplotype H2-k. CDR3 DNA, as far as it was read: TGTGCCAGCAGGCCCTCTCGACAGAACTATGCT. The translation is CASRPSRQNYA. From start to end, the CDR3 is CASRPSRQNYAEQFF.